This TCR beta chain was identified during a study of T cells in Graves' hyperthyroidism and ophthalmopathy. Study-wide results and caveats: Blood shared most expanded thyroid clonotypes above 0.001.

Using RNA transcripts as the source, TCR beta CDR3 regions were amplified. Using the HTBI primer set, a first-round RT-PCR was run on the TCR CDR3. TCRdb independently ran MiXCR on the multiplex PCR reads; one entry per CDR3 protein. This sample has fewer than 450,000 distinct CDR3 sequences, with about a sixth found just once. At least ten counts were recorded for this clonotype. Its antigen remains unknown. Trimming pared 4 bases from V and 6 bases from J, leaving 16 bases between. Germline V CDR1 and CDR2: SGHRS, YFSETQ. The CDR3 covers 14 residues. Investigators excluded patients with uncontrolled infection, other autoimmune disease, pregnancy or lactation. The diagnoses drew upon clinical symptoms, serum thyroxine and TRAb, thyroid ultrasound and orbital computed tomography.

The source of this sequence is a woman younger than 45 with Graves' hyperthyroidism that later progressed to Graves' ophthalmopathy. The sample comprised blood. The genes are TRBV5-1 and TRBJ1-1; D ambiguous. The CDR3 DNA follows: TGCGCCAGCAGCACTTACTCGGGAGGTGCTGAAGCTTTCTTT. Its protein is CASSTYSGGAEAFF.